This is a list of T cell receptor beta chains from one sample in a study of T-cell memory formation after mild COVID-19. Each CDR3 protein is one row after TCRdb ran MiXCR on the 5' RACE reads. The repertoire has about half a million distinct CDR3 sequences, around a sixth of them found once; the top ten carry about 12%. Specimen: PBMCs or a T cell subset sorted from them (not recorded which). These receptors were collected from an adult woman who had mild COVID-19 (a few samples of this study predate the infection). Cell type and time point are not known. Both conserved end residues are part of each CDR3. Each record gives: V gene, J gene, CDR3 protein.

TRBV7-9,TRBJ2-7,CASSSAGLAGFNQYF
TRBV7-6,TRBJ1-6,CASSSLPPGQGNSPLHF
TRBV27,TRBJ1-5,CASSSGTGGNQPQHF
TRBV24-1,TRBJ1-5,CATSDSLGWGNQPQHF
TRBV20-1,TRBJ2-4,CSAGGAKNIQYF
TRBV7-8,TRBJ1-1,CASSFIDRVGSEAFF
TRBV7-9,TRBJ1-5,CASSLGQGARSQPQHF
TRBV15,TRBJ2-6,CATNPGQGASGANVLTF
TRBV7-8,TRBJ1-1,CASRTGLVTEAFF
TRBV24-1,TRBJ2-3,CATSDLNLRSTDTQYF
TRBV7-9,TRBJ2-1,CASSIASMGYPLARYEQFF
TRBV5-1,TRBJ2-1,CASSLRAPSGNEQFF
TRBV15,TRBJ1-2,CATSREGGLASYTF
TRBV30,TRBJ1-1,CALGWFRDTEAFF
TRBV2,TRBJ1-1,CASSAEGMNTEAFF
TRBV11-2,TRBJ2-7,CASSLVEYYEQYF
TRBV6-2/TRBV6-3,TRBJ1-3,CASIPRDGRNTIYF
TRBV11-2,TRBJ2-3,CASSPDRRRLGGDTQYF
TRBV24-1,TRBJ2-3,CATSDLTGKADTQYF
TRBV20-1,TRBJ2-3,CSASPGSGGRTDTQYF
TRBV6-5,TRBJ1-1,CASSYGGLGNTEAFF
TRBV20-1,TRBJ2-3,CSARAPSALTGTDFSTDTQYF
TRBV6-2/TRBV6-3,TRBJ1-5,CASRMDRSGNQPQHF
TRBV5-1,TRBJ2-7,CASSPWGAGNEQYF
TRBV2,TRBJ1-5,CASSWGRPNQPQHF
TRBV5-1,TRBJ2-1,CASSLYTGDYNEQFF
TRBV7-9,TRBJ2-5,CASSLGAWPASQETQYF
TRBV20-1,TRBJ1-6,CSARDRHSPLHF
TRBV21-1,TRBJ2-3,CASSKDRITDTQYF
TRBV30,TRBJ2-6,CAWSPPGPGANVLTF
TRBV18,TRBJ1-1,CASSPRRPENTEAFF
TRBV12-3/TRBV12-4,TRBJ1-1,CASSLTAGDTEAFF
TRBV6-5,TRBJ2-3,CASRWGSHTDTQYF
TRBV6-2/TRBV6-3,TRBJ2-1,CASSKRDAEQFF
TRBV20-1,TRBJ2-3,CSAVTSGGRTDTQYF
TRBV20-1,TRBJ1-6,CSARDPGIGFSNSPLHF
TRBV7-8,TRBJ1-6,CASSLVEQGIPSPLHF
TRBV5-1,TRBJ2-5,CASSFGLAGVYQETQYF
TRBV23-1,TRBJ2-6,CASSPPSGTARYVLTF
TRBV12-3/TRBV12-4,TRBJ2-3,CASSPSAGLAAF
TRBV14,TRBJ2-3,CASSLCPGGRGTDTQYF
TRBV4-3,TRBJ2-7,CASSQDFGGRAGYEQYF
TRBV4-1,TRBJ2-4,CASSQEGVSSEGQNIQYF
TRBV7-9,TRBJ2-5,CASSFGASQETQYF
TRBV12-3/TRBV12-4,TRBJ2-5,CASSSQGPETQYF
TRBV6-5,TRBJ2-2,CASSFLGAPGELFF